This TCR beta chain was sequenced in a study of OX40 agonist ivuxolimab in advanced cancers. Assay: immunoSEQ multiplex PCR; the TCRdb copy retains only in-frame clones and omits some. This table holds over 70,000 clones, roughly 80% found once. The receptor was isolated from an adult with an advanced solid tumor such as melanoma, head and neck, liver or kidney cancer. This specimen was CD4+ or CD8+ T cells sorted from blood, taken in a trial of the OX40 agonist ivuxolimab.

The chain's CDR3 is CASSPEQGSQPQHF. CDR3 bases: TGTGCCAGCTCACCAGAACAGGGGAGTCAGCCCCAGCATTTT. The chain recombines TRBV18 with TRBJ1-5; 7 nucleotides agree with TRBD1. The CDR3 has 14 amino acids. Looked up from germline, CDR1 is KGHSH and CDR2 is LQKENI. Losses at the gene ends were 2 bases for V and 6 bases for J; bases not matched to a gene: 4.